This T cell receptor (beta chain) was captured by sequencing in a study of T cell responses to AZD1222 COVID-19 vaccine (TCRdb year 2021). Describing the broader study: A total of under 250 trial participants underwent TCR sequencing, of whom 200 to 220 had received two doses of AZD1222 and around 26 had received two doses of the MenACWY control vaccine. Trial participants were enrolled by age into subgroups of 18-55, 56-69 and 70-plus years, and around 140, 26 and 57 TCR-sequenced participants, respectively, were included in these subgroups. Results the study describes overall, beyond this receptor: Because no day 14 peak-response samples were available, repertoires were characterized only after the peak T cell response. Epitopes outside the regions mutated in the B.1.351 and B.1.1.7 variants were reportedly recognized by nearly half of the unique spike-specific TCRs. Conclusions about previously exposed vaccinees were limited because only six AZD1222 recipients were SARS-CoV-2 seropositive at baseline. In the small 56-69-year group, the increase in depth fell short of significance, most likely because of low power. A significant rise in spike-specific TCR breadth and depth was observed after two AZD1222 doses relative to day 0 and relative to MenACWY recipients. Participants were mostly white British, with more females than males. The authors suggested clonal diversity may have been underestimated. The vaccine-associated CD4 TCRs covered the entire spike protein, and the dominant responses fell in regions 160-218 and 743-854.

The time point label corresponds to: about 28 days (+/-7) after the second vaccine dose. Because spike-specific TCR depth and breadth did not differ between the two schedules, AZD1222 recipients who got a second dose at roughly 4 weeks were pooled with those who got a second dose at roughly 12 weeks. Vaccinee samples were obtained from the UK trials COV001 and COV002, which included a single-blind randomized controlled phase 2/3 trial of AZD1222 (ChAdOx1 nCoV-19) in healthy adults. For TCRbeta chain sequencing, PBMC samples were collected from trial participants at day 0 and at day 28 after the second dose. The CDR3 holds 16 amino acids from the cysteine to the phenylalanine. Here the CDR3 DNA is all that survives: 48 bases in frame from base 1. From the germline V gene, CDR1 is SGHAT and CDR2 is FQNNGV. Trimming takes 1 base from V and 4 bases from J, and the germline ends sit 13 bases apart. Concerning this clone itself: The specificity of this receptor is unknown. Per-base quality was not reported, and no clone a single base away is much larger than it.

The CDR3 regions of human TCRbeta chains were subjected to immunosequencing. The study's processing was this. TCRs in the repertoires were compared against a reference library of SARS-CoV-2-specific TCRs that had been generated with the MIRA antigen-specificity platform. Breadth meant the fraction of unique TCRs that were SARS-CoV-2-associated, whereas depth meant the fraction of total T cells that were SARS-CoV-2-associated. Using the MIRA data, each spike-specific TCR was mapped to the spike region that the TCR reacts to and placed in a CD4 or CD8 class. Log10-transformed breadth and depth values were compared by one-way ANOVA with Sidak's multiple comparisons tests. The table was pulled from immuneACCESS by TCRdb, which kept in-frame rearrangements only. Such tables lose some clones; where checked, under half of the loss comes from unresolved V genes, and the rest has no known cause. V and J calls and clone size are given by that table; D and trimming were obtained from the DNA. The sample table lists about 39,000 clones, roughly 88% of them with a count of one. Of the sample, approximately 37% is held by the ten largest clones.

The sequencing here drew on peripheral blood, taken 28 days after the second AZD1222 dose. This receptor chain uses TRBV11-2 and TRBJ2-2, with no confident D gene call. This TCR derives from an adult who received the AZD1222 COVID-19 vaccine. CDR3 reads: CASSLVAGYFTGELFF. The nucleotides read TGTGCCAGCAGCTTAGTGGCAGGATATTTCACCGGGGAGCTGTTTTTT. Here the CDR3 is joined to the reference TRBV11-2 and TRBJ2-2 genes, and the full variable domain is: EAGVAQSPRYKIIEKRQSVAFWCNPISGHATLYWYQQILGQGPKLLIQFQNNGVVDDSQLPKDRFSAERLKGVDSTLKIQPAKLEDSAVYLCASSLVAGYFTGELFFGEGSRLTVL.